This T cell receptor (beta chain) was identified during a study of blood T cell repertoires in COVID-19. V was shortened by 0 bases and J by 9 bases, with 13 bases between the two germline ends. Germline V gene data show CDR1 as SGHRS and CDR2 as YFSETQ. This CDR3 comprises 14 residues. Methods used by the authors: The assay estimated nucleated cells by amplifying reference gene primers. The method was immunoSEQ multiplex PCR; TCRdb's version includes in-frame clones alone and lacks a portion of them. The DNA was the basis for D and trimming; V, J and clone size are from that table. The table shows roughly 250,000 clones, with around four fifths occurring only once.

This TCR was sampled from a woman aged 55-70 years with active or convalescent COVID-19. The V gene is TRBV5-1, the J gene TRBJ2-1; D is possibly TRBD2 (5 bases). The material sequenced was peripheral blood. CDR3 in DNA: TGCGCCAGCAGCTTGGCGGTAAGCGGCGGTGAGCAGTTCTTC. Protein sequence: CASSLAVSGGEQFF.